A single sample gave rise to the 19 T cell receptor beta chains below, sequenced in a study of CD8 T cells in Susac syndrome. Random hexamers were used to reverse transcribe the RNA input (about 0.5 to 1 ug). Via MiXCR, TCRdb re-called the immunoSEQ multiplex PCR reads, giving one row per CDR3 protein. This sample carries 150,000 to 200,000 distinct CDR3 sequences, about 95% of them seen once, and the ten largest clones take around 0.14%. The sample was CD4+ T cells from PBMCs. The receptor source for this set is a human donor in good health.

The chain combines TRBV7-2 with TRBJ2-5; 10 positions agree with TRBD1. V was pared by 3 bases and J by 4 bases, with 5 bases of the junction left unmatched. Germline V lookup: CDR1 SGHTA, CDR2 FQGNSA. The CDR3 spans 15 residues. CDR3 nucleotide sequence: TGTGCCAGCAGCTTCGCCGGGACAGGGGCAGAGACCCAGTACTTC. This sequence encodes CASSFAGTGAETQYF. Full variable domain (outside the CDR3, taken from reference TRBV7-2 and TRBJ2-5): GAGVSQSPSNKVTEKGKDVELRCDPISGHTALYWYRQSLGQGLEFLIYFQGNSAPDKSGLPSDRFSAERTGGSVSTLTIQRTQQEDSAVYLCASSFAGTGAETQYFGPGTRLLVL.

The chain links TRBV3-1 to TRBJ1-2; no definite D call. The CDR3 has 12 amino acids. With 5 bases removed from V and 0 bases from J, the gap between germline ends came to 4 bases. CDR1 is LGHDT and CDR2 is YNNKEL in the germline V gene (reference sequence). The CDR3 DNA follows: TGTGCCAGCAGCGGGTCTAACTATGGCTACACCTTC. This codes for CASSGSNYGYTF.

With regard to this clonotype: No conserved phenylalanine or tryptophan ends this CDR3, so it is likely a read error. The chain links TRBV13 to TRBJ1-1, with TRBD1 matching over 7 bases. Germline-derived CDR1 and CDR2 are PRHDT and FYEKMQ (reference sequence). Germline trimming cut 1 base from V and 0 bases from J; bases unmatched to any gene: 5. This CDR3 contains 16 residues. As DNA, the CDR3 is TGTGCCAGCAGCTTAGCCACAGGGGTCATGAACACTGAAGCTTTCCTT. Translated, it gives CASSLATGVMNTEAFL.

The genes are TRBV7-9 and TRBJ2-4; tentative D call: TRBD1 (6 bases). Germline V lookup: CDR1 SEHNR, CDR2 FQNEAQ (reference sequence). V was cut by 5 bases and J by 3 bases, with 11 bases left in between. The CDR3 loop spans 14 amino acids. The CDR3 protein is CASSQDSGKNIQYF. Here the CDR3 DNA reads TGTGCCAGCAGCCAGGACAGCGGCAAAAACATTCAGTACTTC.

The genes are TRBV20-1 and TRBJ2-3; 7 bases agree with TRBD2. This CDR3 spans 14 amino acids. Germline assignment: CDR1 DFQATT and CDR2 SNEGSKA (reference sequence). Trimming took 5 bases from V and 6 from J; bases not matched to a gene: 11. The CDR3 coding sequence is TGCAGTGCTGGAAGGACACCCGGGGGGGATACGCAGTATTTT. Translated, it gives CSAGRTPGGDTQYF.

The chain recombines TRBV6-5 with TRBJ2-5, with D unclear. This CDR3 is 14 amino acids long. Germline CDR1 reads MNHEY; CDR2 reads SVGAGI. Trimming removed 7 bases at V and 7 bases at J, with 19 bases between. CDR3 nucleotides: TGTGCCAGCAAGGCCGACTCCCTCTCCCGGACCCAGTACTTC. Protein: CASKADSLSRTQYF.

The chain employs TRBV3-1 and TRBJ1-2; D remains ambiguous. V was pared by 10 bases and J by 5 bases, with 23 bases between. This CDR3 spans 15 amino acids. CDR1 and CDR2 (germline): LGHDT, YNNKEL (reference sequence). CDR3 sequence reads: CAIPRKGSLHYGYTF. The CDR3 region has the DNA TGTGCCATCCCGAGGAAGGGAAGCCTACATTATGGCTACACCTTC.

The V gene is TRBV20-1, the J gene TRBJ1-1; 8 bases line up with TRBD1. Losses at the gene ends were 5 bases for V and 7 bases for J; bases not matched to a gene: 6. Germline values: CDR1 DFQATT, CDR2 SNEGSKA (reference sequence). This CDR3 comprises 12 residues. The CDR3 region has the DNA TGCAGTGCTCTGGACAGGGAGGGTGAAGCTTTCTTT. Its translation: CSALDREGEAFF.

The CDR3 DNA follows: TGTGCCAGCAGCGTCGGACCGATGAACACTGAAGCTTTCTTT. Translation gives CASSVGPMNTEAFF. The chain joins TRBV9 to TRBJ1-1, with D hard to call. V was cut by 2 bases and J by 0 bases, with 8 bases left in between. CDR1 is SGDLS and CDR2 is YYNGEE in the germline V gene. The CDR3 covers 14 residues.

This chain links TRBV30 with TRBJ2-7, with TRBD2 identical over 7 bases. The CDR3 spans 15 residues. J was trimmed by 0 bases and V by 3 bases; bases with no gene match: 8. Per germline, CDR1 GTSNPN and CDR2 SVGIG (reference sequence). This chain's CDR3 is CAWRGGTVSSYEQYF. The CDR3 coding sequence is TGTGCCTGGAGGGGAGGGACGGTCAGCTCCTACGAGCAGTACTTC.

The J gene is TRBJ1-6, the V gene TRBV6-5, with D possibly TRBD1 on 6 matching bases. CDR1 is MNHEY, CDR2 SVGAGI, per germline. Trimming removed 6 bases at V and 13 bases at J, with 19 bases between. The CDR3 runs 14 residues. In DNA form, the CDR3 reads TGTGCCAGCAGCGACAGGTCGTCACGGGGGCCCCTCCACTTT. The encoded protein is CASSDRSSRGPLHF.

This chain joins TRBV20-1 and TRBJ1-1; 9 bases align to TRBD1. Losses at the gene ends were 3 bases for V and 11 bases for J; bases not matched to a gene: 13. Germline V gives CDR1 DFQATT, CDR2 SNEGSKA (reference sequence). CDR3 length: 14 amino acids. This CDR3 is CSASRDRARDWAFF. CDR3 bases: TGCAGTGCTAGTAGGGACAGGGCCCGAGACTGGGCTTTCTTT.

V usage is TRBV30 and J usage is TRBJ1-1, with TRBD1 matching over 7 bases. Per germline, CDR1 GTSNPN and CDR2 SVGIG (reference sequence). The ends lost 5 bases at V and 7 bases at J; junction bases unmatched: 10. The CDR3 length is 13 residues. Here the CDR3 DNA reads TGTGCCTGGCGTAGACAGGGCGGCGATGAAGCTTTCTTT. Its protein product is CAWRRQGGDEAFF.

A single count supports this clonotype. The chain links TRBV3-1 to TRBJ2-5, with 9 bases fitting TRBD1. The CDR3 spans 15 residues. Germline V gives CDR1 LGHDT, CDR2 YNNKEL (reference sequence). V was clipped by 1 base and J by 2 bases; unmatched bases: 2. CDR3 region: CASSQGDREQETQYF. The CDR3 bases are TGTGCCAGCAGCCAAGGGGACAGGGAGCAAGAGACCCAGTACTTC.

Here the CDR3 DNA reads TGTGCCAGCAGTTCACCGGGGGTGGGGAATGAGCAGTTCTTC. Protein product: CASSSPGVGNEQFF. This chain connects TRBV12-3 or TRBV12-4 to TRBJ2-1, with D possibly TRBD2 on 6 matching bases. The CDR3 consists of 14 residues. The ends were cut back, 4 bases at V and 7 bases at J, with 14 bases in the middle.

This clonotype was observed a single time. CDR3 bases: TGTGCCAGCAGCGTAGCTCAACTAGCGGGGTTCCTAAGCACAGATACGCAGTATTTT. It is translated as CASSVAQLAGFLSTDTQYF. This chain links TRBV9 with TRBJ2-3; 10 bases agree with TRBD2. There are 19 residues in the CDR3. CDR1 and CDR2 from the germline V gene are SGDLS and YYNGEE. Trimming at V came to 0 bases and at J to 0 bases, leaving 10 bases not matched to a gene. The full variable domain, rest sourced from reference TRBV9 and TRBJ2-3, is DSGVTQTPKHLITATGQRVTLRCSPRSGDLSVYWYQQSLDQGLQFLIQYYNGEERAKGNILERFSAQQFPDLHSELNLSSLELGDSALYFCASSVAQLAGFLSTDTQYFGPGTRLTVL.

The chain couples TRBV29-1 to TRBJ1-2; tentatively, D is TRBD1 (5 bases). The CDR3 has 14 residues. With 7 bases removed from V and 3 bases from J, the gap between germline ends came to 18 bases. Germline V CDR1 and CDR2: SQVTM, ANQGSEA. In DNA form, the CDR3 reads TGCAGCGCCCTCCAAAACAACAGGCACTATGGCTACACCTTC. Its translation is CSALQNNRHYGYTF. The full variable domain, completed using reference TRBV29-1 and TRBJ1-2, is SAVISQKPSRDICQRGTSLTIQCQVDSQVTMMFWYRQQPGQSLTLIATANQGSEATYESGFVIDKFPISRPNLTFSTLTVSNMSPEDSSIYLCSALQNNRHYGYTFGSGTRLTVV.

The J gene is TRBJ2-3, the V gene TRBV7-9; no definite D call. The CDR3 contains 12 residues. Germline V gives CDR1 SEHNR, CDR2 FQNEAQ (reference sequence). V was clipped by 1 base and J by 8 bases, with 7 bases between them. DNA for the CDR3: TGTGCCAGCAGCTTAGAACAACCTACGCAGTATTTT. This sequence encodes CASSLEQPTQYF.

This chain joins TRBV7-9 and TRBJ1-3, with a possible D match to TRBD1 (5 bases). The CDR3 contains 12 residues. The ends were cut back, 4 bases at V and 6 bases at J, with 7 bases in the middle. Germline values: CDR1 SEHNR, CDR2 FQNEAQ (reference sequence). The CDR3 protein is CASSWGENTIYF. For the CDR3, the DNA is TGTGCCAGCAGCTGGGGGGAAAACACCATATATTTT. The variable domain in full, completed from reference TRBV7-9 and TRBJ1-3, reads DTGVSQNPRHKITKRGQNVTFRCDPISEHNRLYWYRQTLGQGPEFLTYFQNEAQLEKSRLLSDRFSAERPKGSFSTLEIQRTEQGDSAMYLCASSWGENTIYFGEGSWLTVV.